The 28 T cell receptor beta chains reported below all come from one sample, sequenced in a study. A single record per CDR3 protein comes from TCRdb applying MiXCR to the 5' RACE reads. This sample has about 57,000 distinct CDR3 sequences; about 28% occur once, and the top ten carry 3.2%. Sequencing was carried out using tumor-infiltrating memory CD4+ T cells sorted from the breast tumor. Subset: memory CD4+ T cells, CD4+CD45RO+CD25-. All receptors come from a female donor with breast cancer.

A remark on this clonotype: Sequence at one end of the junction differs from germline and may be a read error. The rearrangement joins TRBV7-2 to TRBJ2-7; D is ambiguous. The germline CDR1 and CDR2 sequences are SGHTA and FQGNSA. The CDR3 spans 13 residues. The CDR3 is CASSLRSPYELYF. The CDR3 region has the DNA TGTGCCAGCAGCTTAAGGTCACCCTACGAGCTGTACTTC.

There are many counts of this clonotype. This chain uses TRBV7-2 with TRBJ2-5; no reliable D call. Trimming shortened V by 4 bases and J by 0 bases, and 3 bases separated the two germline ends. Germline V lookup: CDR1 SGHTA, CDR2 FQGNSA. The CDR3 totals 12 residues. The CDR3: CASSSDQETQYF. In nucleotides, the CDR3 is TGTGCCAGCAGCTCTGACCAAGAGACCCAGTACTTC.

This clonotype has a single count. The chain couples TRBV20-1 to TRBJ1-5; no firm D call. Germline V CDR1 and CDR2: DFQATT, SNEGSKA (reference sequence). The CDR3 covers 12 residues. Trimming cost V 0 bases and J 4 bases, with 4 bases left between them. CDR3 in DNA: TGCAGTGCTAGAGATCCAAATCAGCCCCAGCATTTT. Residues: CSARDPNQPQHF.

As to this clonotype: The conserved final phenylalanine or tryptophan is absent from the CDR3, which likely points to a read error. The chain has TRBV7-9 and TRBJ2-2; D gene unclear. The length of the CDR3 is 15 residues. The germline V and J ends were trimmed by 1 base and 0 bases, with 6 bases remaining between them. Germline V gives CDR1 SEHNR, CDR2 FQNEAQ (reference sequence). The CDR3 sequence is CASSLGGTNTGELFL. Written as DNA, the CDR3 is TGTGCCAGCAGCTTAGGTGGGACGAACACCGGGGAGCTGTTTCTT.

The CDR3, as DNA: TGTGCCAGCAGTCAGGAGACAGGGAAGAATTCACCCCTCCACTTT. It yields the protein CASSQETGKNSPLHF. The genes are TRBV6-6 and TRBJ1-6; 7 bases fit TRBD1. Germline trimming cut 5 bases from V and 7 bases from J; bases unmatched to any gene: 8. Germline V gene data show CDR1 as MNHNY and CDR2 as SVGAGI (reference sequence). The length of the CDR3 is 15 residues.

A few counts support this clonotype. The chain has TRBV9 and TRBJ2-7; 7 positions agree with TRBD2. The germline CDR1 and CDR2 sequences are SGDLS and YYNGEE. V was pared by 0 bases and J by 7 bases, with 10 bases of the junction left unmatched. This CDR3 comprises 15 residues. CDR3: CASSVAGEPGGEQYF. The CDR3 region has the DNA TGTGCCAGCAGCGTAGCTGGGGAGCCGGGGGGTGAGCAGTACTTC.

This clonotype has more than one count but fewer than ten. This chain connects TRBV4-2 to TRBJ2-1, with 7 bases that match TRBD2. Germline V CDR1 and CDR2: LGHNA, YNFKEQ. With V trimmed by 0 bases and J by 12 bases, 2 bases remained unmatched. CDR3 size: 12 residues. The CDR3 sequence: CASSQDGTTQFF. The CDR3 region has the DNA TGTGCCAGCAGCCAAGACGGGACTACGCAGTTCTTC.

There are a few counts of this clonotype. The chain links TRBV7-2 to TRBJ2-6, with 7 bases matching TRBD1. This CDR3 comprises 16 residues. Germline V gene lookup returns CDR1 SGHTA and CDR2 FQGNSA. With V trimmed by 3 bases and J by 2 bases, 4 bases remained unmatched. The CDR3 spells CASSFYRGTGANVLTF. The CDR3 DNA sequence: TGTGCCAGCAGCTTCTACAGGGGCACTGGGGCCAACGTCCTGACTTTC. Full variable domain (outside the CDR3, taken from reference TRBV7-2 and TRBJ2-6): GAGVSQSPSNKVTEKGKDVELRCDPISGHTALYWYRQSLGQGLEFLIYFQGNSAPDKSGLPSDRFSAERTGGSVSTLTIQRTQQEDSAVYLCASSFYRGTGANVLTFGAGSRLTVL.

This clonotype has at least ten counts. CDR3 residues: CASSPAASGVTDTQYF. In nucleotides, the CDR3 is TGTGCCAGCAGCCCAGCGGCTAGCGGAGTCACAGATACGCAGTATTTT. The chain is built from TRBV9 and TRBJ2-3; TRBD2 matches 7 bases. The length of the CDR3 is 16 residues. Germline CDR1 is SGDLS and CDR2 is YYNGEE. V lost 4 bases and J lost 2; bases outside the gene matches: 10.

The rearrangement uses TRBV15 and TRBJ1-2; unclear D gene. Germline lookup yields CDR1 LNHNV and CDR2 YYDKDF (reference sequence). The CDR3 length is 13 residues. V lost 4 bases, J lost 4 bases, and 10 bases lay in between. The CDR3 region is CATSTDGFYGYTF. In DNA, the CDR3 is TGTGCCACCAGCACGGACGGGTTCTATGGCTACACCTTC.

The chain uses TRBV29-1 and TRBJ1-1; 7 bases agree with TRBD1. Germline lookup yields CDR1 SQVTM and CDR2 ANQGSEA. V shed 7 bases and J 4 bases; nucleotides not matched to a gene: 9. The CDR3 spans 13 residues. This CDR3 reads CSAAGTEGTEAFF. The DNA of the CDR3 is TGCAGCGCTGCCGGGACAGAAGGCACTGAAGCTTTCTTT.

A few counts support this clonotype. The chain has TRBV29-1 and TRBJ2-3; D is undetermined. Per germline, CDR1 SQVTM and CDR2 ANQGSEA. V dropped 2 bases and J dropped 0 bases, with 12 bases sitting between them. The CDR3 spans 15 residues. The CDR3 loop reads CSVEHEAFSTDTQYF. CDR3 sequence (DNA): TGCAGCGTTGAACATGAGGCGTTTAGCACAGATACGCAGTATTTT.

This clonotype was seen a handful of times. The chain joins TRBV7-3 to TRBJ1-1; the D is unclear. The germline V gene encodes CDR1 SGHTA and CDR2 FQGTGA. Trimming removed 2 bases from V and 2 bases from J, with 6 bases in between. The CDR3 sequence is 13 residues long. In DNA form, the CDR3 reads TGTGCCAGCAGCTTATACACCAACACTGAAGCTTTCTTT. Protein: CASSLYTNTEAFF.

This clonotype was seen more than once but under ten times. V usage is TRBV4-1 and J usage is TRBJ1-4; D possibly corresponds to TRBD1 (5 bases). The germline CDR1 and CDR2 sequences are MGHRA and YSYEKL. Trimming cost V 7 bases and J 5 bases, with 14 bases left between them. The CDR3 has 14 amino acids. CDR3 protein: CASTLRWGNEKLFF. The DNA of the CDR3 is TGCGCCAGCACTCTCAGGTGGGGGAATGAAAAACTGTTTTTT.

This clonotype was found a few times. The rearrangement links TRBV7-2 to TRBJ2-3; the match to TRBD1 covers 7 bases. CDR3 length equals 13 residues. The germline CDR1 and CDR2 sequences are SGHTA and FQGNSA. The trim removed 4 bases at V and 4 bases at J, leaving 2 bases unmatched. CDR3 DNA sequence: TGTGCCAGCAGCTCCCAGGGGGCAGATACGCAGTATTTT. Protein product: CASSSQGADTQYF.

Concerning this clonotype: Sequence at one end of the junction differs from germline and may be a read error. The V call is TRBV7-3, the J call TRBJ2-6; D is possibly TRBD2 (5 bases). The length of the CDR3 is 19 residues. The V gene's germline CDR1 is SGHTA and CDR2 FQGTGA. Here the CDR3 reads CASSLTGPPGVFGVNVLTF. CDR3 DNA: TGTGCCAGCAGCCTTACCGGGCCCCCCGGGGTCTTTGGGGTCAACGTCCTGACTTTC.

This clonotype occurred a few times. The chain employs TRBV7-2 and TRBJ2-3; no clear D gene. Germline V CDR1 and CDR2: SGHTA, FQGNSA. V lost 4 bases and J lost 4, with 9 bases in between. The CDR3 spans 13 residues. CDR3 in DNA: TGTGCCAGCAGCTCCGGACCGCCAGATACGCAGTATTTT. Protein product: CASSSGPPDTQYF.

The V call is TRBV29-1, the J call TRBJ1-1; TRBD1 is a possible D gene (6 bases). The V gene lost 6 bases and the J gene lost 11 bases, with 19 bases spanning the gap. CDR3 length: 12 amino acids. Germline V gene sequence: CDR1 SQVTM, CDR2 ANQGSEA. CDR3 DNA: TGCAGCGTGGCGGACAGAGCGGGAGGGGCTTTCTTT. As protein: CSVADRAGGAFF.

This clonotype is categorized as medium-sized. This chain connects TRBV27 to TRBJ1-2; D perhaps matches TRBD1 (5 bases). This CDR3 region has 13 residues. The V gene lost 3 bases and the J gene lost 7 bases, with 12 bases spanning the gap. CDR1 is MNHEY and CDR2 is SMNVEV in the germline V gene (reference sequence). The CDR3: CASSFTGGGGYTF. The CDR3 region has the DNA TGTGCCAGCAGTTTCACAGGAGGTGGTGGCTACACCTTC.

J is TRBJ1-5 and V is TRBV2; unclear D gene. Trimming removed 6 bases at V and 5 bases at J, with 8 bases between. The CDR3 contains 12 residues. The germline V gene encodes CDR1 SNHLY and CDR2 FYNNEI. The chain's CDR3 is CASRGSDQPQHF. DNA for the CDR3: TGTGCCAGCAGGGGGTCGGATCAGCCCCAGCATTTT.

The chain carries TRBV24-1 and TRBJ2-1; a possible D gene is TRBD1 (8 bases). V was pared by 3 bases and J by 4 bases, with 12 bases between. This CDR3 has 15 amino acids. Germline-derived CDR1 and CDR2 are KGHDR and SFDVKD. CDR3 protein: CATSDGQGGYNEQFF. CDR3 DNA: TGTGCCACCAGTGATGGACAGGGAGGGTACAATGAGCAGTTCTTC.

CDR3 sequence: CASSYALGWGGEAFF. The DNA of the CDR3 is TGTGCCAGCAGTTACGCCCTGGGTTGGGGGGGTGAAGCTTTCTTT. This chain connects TRBV6-5 to TRBJ1-1; TRBD1 might be the D (5 bases). V lost 2 bases to trimming and J lost 7 bases, with 17 bases between them. The CDR3 contains 15 residues. Germline V CDR1 and CDR2: MNHEY, SVGAGI.

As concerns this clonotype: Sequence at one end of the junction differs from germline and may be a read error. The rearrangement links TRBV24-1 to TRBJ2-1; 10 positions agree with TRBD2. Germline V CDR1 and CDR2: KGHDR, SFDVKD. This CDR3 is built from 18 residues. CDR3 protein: CATSDIKASGSDLGEQFF. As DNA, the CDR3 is TGCGCCACCAGCGATATAAAGGCTAGCGGGAGTGACCTCGGTGAGCAGTTCTTC.

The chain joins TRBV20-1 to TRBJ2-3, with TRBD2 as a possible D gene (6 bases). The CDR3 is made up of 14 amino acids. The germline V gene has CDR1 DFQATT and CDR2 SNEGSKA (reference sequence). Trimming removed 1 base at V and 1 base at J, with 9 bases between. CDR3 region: CSARGPGGTDTQYF. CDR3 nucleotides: TGCAGTGCTAGAGGGCCGGGGGGCACAGATACGCAGTATTTT.

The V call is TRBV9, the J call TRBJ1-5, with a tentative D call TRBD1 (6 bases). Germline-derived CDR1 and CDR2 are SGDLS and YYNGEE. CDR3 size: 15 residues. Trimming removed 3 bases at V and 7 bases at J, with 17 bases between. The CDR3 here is CASSAHWGAEQPQHF. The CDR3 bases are TGTGCCAGCAGCGCCCATTGGGGGGCTGAACAGCCCCAGCATTTT.

CDR3 coding DNA: TGTGCCAGCAGCCGCGGAACAGCCTCTGGAAACACCATATATTTT. It encodes CASSRGTASGNTIYF. The chain links TRBV5-4 to TRBJ1-3; D gene uncertain. CDR1 and CDR2 from the germline V gene are SGHNT and YYREEE (reference sequence). The CDR3 runs 15 residues. Trimming left V 4 bases short and J 0 bases short, with 11 bases between.

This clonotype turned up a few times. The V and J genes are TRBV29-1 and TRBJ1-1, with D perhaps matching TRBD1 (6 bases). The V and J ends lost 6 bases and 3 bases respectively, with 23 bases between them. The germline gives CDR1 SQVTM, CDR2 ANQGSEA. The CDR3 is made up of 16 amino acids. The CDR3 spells CSVTGTSAAGDTEAFF. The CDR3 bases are TGCAGCGTAACCGGGACATCGGCGGCGGGGGACACTGAAGCTTTCTTT.

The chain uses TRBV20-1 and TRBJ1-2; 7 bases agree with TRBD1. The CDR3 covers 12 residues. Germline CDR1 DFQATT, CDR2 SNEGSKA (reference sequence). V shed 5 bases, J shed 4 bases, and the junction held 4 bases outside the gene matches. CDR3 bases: TGCAGTGCTCCGGGACAGCCCTATGGCTACACCTTC. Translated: CSAPGQPYGYTF.